Each of the 13 T cell receptor beta chains below was sequenced from the same sample in a study of blood T cell repertoires in COVID-19. Data came from immunoSEQ multiplex PCR; TCRdb stores just in-frame clones and leaves some out. The sample has 56,000 or so clones; approximately 79% are singletons. Sequenced: peripheral blood. These receptors were collected from a woman in her 70s with acute or convalescent COVID-19.

This rearrangement joins TRBV7-6 to TRBJ2-5; TRBD1 is a possible D gene (6 bases). Germline V CDR1 and CDR2: SGHVS, FNYEAQ. The CDR3 contains 12 residues. V gave up 6 bases and J gave up 4 bases, with 9 bases separating them. CDR3 region: CASRPQGETQYF. The CDR3 coding sequence is TGTGCCAGCAGACCACAGGGAGAGACCCAGTACTTC.

The chain links TRBV9 to TRBJ1-6, with 8 bases aligning to TRBD1. This CDR3 is built from 17 residues. The germline CDR1 and CDR2 sequences are SGDLS and YYNGEE. With V trimmed by 4 bases and J by 7 bases, 13 bases remained unmatched. The CDR3 loop is CASSPSGGASGNSPLHF. For the CDR3, the DNA is TGTGCCAGCAGCCCTTCAGGGGGCGCGTCAGGGAATTCACCCCTCCACTTT.

The gene calls are TRBV18 and TRBJ1-1; D not certain. Deletions cut 2 bases from V and 9 bases from J, with 13 bases between. Germline V gene data show CDR1 as KGHSH and CDR2 as LQKENI. The CDR3 sequence is 13 residues long. CDR3 sequence reads: CASSPATVEKAFF. DNA for the CDR3: TGTGCCAGCTCACCAGCCACGGTCGAAAAAGCTTTCTTT.

The chain uses TRBV15 and TRBJ2-2; possible D gene TRBD1, 6 bases. Germline values: CDR1 LNHNV, CDR2 YYDKDF (reference sequence). The CDR3 runs to 14 residues. Trimming took 3 bases from V and 4 from J, leaving 9 bases between them. For the CDR3, the DNA is TGTGCCACCAGCAGGGGCAGGGGCACCGGGGAGCTGTTTTTT. Translating gives CATSRGRGTGELFF.

The V and J genes are TRBV5-6 and TRBJ2-1; the D gene is possibly TRBD1 (5 bases). This CDR3 has 16 amino acids. Germline V gene lookup returns CDR1 SGHDT and CDR2 YYEEEE. Trimming left V 2 bases short and J 0 bases short, with 12 bases between. The chain's CDR3 is CASSFVGLSSYNEQFF. Here the CDR3 DNA reads TGTGCCAGCAGCTTTGTGGGGCTGAGCTCCTACAATGAGCAGTTCTTC.

This clone was observed once. The V gene is TRBV18, the J gene TRBJ1-1, with D perhaps matching TRBD1 (5 bases). The CDR3 loop spans 14 amino acids. From germline, CDR1 is KGHSH and CDR2 LQKENI. V shed 8 bases and J shed 4 bases, with 17 bases lying between them. The CDR3 loop reads CASLEGRGSTEAFF. For the CDR3, the DNA is TGTGCCAGCCTTGAGGGGAGGGGCTCCACTGAAGCTTTCTTT.

The chain employs TRBV24-1 and TRBJ2-4; the D is unclear. Trimming removed 9 bases from V and 0 bases from J, with 17 bases in between. CDR3 length: 16 amino acids. Looked up from germline, CDR1 is KGHDR and CDR2 is SFDVKD. As DNA, the CDR3 is TGTGCCACCCCTGCGTTCCGGGTGGTAGCCAAAAACATTCAGTACTTC. As protein: CATPAFRVVAKNIQYF.

V and J are TRBV5-1 and TRBJ2-7; 7 bases line up with TRBD1. The CDR3 contains 14 residues. The V gene's germline CDR1 is SGHRS and CDR2 YFSETQ. V was pared by 4 bases and J by 1 base, with 5 bases of the junction left unmatched. The CDR3 DNA is TGCGCCAGCAGCCCAAGGGGACAGTCCTACGAGCAGTACTTC. It encodes CASSPRGQSYEQYF.

The rearrangement uses TRBV7-2 and TRBJ2-5; 9 bases map to TRBD2. The CDR3 spans 15 residues. CDR1 and CDR2 (germline): SGHTA, FQGNSA. V trimming: 4 bases; J trimming: 13 bases; junction bases outside the gene matches: 16. The CDR3 region has the DNA TGTGCCAGCAGCTCGCCGACGGGACTAGCCCGAGGCCCGTACTTC. The encoded protein is CASSSPTGLARGPYF.

J is TRBJ2-2 and V is TRBV24-1; TRBD2 aligns across 9 bases. Germline loops: CDR1 KGHDR, CDR2 SFDVKD. The J segment lost 1 base and the V segment lost 4 bases, leaving 3 bases of the junction unmatched. This CDR3 contains 16 residues. DNA of the CDR3: TGTGCCACCAGTGACCGCGGGGGGGTGAACACCGGGGAGCTGTTTTTT. It codes for CATSDRGGVNTGELFF.

This chain joins TRBV18 and TRBJ1-6, with 11 positions matching TRBD1. V lost 6 bases, J lost 8 bases, and 3 bases stayed unmatched. The CDR3 is 14 amino acids. Per germline, CDR1 KGHSH and CDR2 LQKENI. The CDR3, as DNA: TGTGCCAGCTCGCCGGGACAGGGGGATTCACCCCTCCACTTT. It encodes CASSPGQGDSPLHF.

The chain links TRBV29-1 to TRBJ1-2; 9 bases agree with TRBD1. The CDR3 has 13 residues. Germline loops: CDR1 SQVTM, CDR2 ANQGSEA. Germline trimming cut 7 bases from V and 7 bases from J; bases unmatched to any gene: 10. The CDR3 loop reads CSATVGQGRGYTF. The CDR3 DNA reads as TGCAGCGCCACAGTGGGACAGGGCCGTGGCTACACCTTC.

The chain employs TRBV11-2 and TRBJ2-2; 7 nucleotides align to TRBD1. V gave up 2 bases and J gave up 1 base; unmatched junction bases: 13. The germline V gene encodes CDR1 SGHAT and CDR2 FQNNGV. CDR3 size: 19 residues. In DNA, the CDR3 is TGTGCCAGCAGCTTATACGGAGCTCCGGACAGGTGGAACACCGGGGAGCTGTTTTTT. This sequence encodes CASSLYGAPDRWNTGELFF.